The 24 T cell receptor beta chains below all came from one sample that was sequenced in a study of T cell responses to AZD1222 COVID-19 vaccine. This table comes from immunoSEQ multiplex PCR, and its TCRdb copy is limited to in-frame clones, with some not included. The sample lists some 130,000 clones, 70% to 90% seen once, with approximately 1.5% in the top ten. The material was peripheral blood, obtained on day 0 of AZD1222 vaccination. These receptors originate from an adult in good health.

The table lists this clone with a few counts. The CDR3 reads CASSRGLAGGPNTGELFF. The CDR3 DNA reads TGTGCCAGCAGTCGCGGACTAGCGGGGGGTCCGAACACCGGGGAGCTGTTTTTT. The rearrangement uses TRBV6-6 and TRBJ2-2, with 14 bases that match TRBD2. Per the germline V gene, CDR1 is MNHNY and CDR2 is SVGAGI (reference sequence). The CDR3 has 18 amino acids. The J segment lost 0 bases and the V segment lost 5 bases, leaving 5 bases of the junction unmatched.

This clone was picked up a small number of times. The rearrangement uses TRBV30 and TRBJ1-2; D is unresolved. CDR1 is GTSNPN, CDR2 SVGIG, per germline (reference sequence). CDR3 size: 13 residues. V was cut by 0 bases and J by 4 bases, with 9 bases left in between. The CDR3 nucleotides read TGTGCCTGGAGTGTAGAGAGGAGCTATGGCTACACCTTC. The encoded protein is CAWSVERSYGYTF. Filled out from reference TRBV30 and TRBJ1-2, the complete variable domain reads SQTIHQWPATLVQPVGSPLSLECTVEGTSNPNLYWYRQAAGRGLQLLFYSVGIGQISSEVPQNLSASRPQDRQFILSSKKLLLSDSGFYLCAWSVERSYGYTFGSGTRLTVV.

The chain is built from TRBV10-3 and TRBJ1-2, with 8 bases lining up with TRBD1. Germline CDR1 ENHRY, CDR2 SYGVKD. J was trimmed by 4 bases and V by 4 bases; bases with no gene match: 5. The CDR3 loop spans 14 amino acids. The chain's CDR3 is CAISATGAGYGYTF. CDR3 nucleotides: TGTGCCATCAGTGCGACAGGGGCTGGCTATGGCTACACCTTC.

This chain joins TRBV7-2 and TRBJ2-7, with 10 bases that match TRBD2. The trim removed 5 bases at V and 5 bases at J, leaving 12 bases unmatched. CDR1 and CDR2 from the germline V gene are SGHTA and FQGNSA. CDR3 length: 16 residues. The CDR3 sequence is CASSPRTSGGAHEQYF. For the CDR3, the DNA is TGTGCCAGCAGCCCCCGGACTAGCGGAGGGGCCCACGAGCAGTACTTC.

V usage is TRBV11-2 and J usage is TRBJ1-6, with D tentatively TRBD1 (6 bases). The germline V gene encodes CDR1 SGHAT and CDR2 FQNNGV. Deletions cut 4 bases from V and 5 bases from J, with 6 bases between. The CDR3 is 13 amino acids. Here the CDR3 DNA reads TGTGCCAGCAGCTACAGGGATAATTCACCCCTCCACTTT. Amino acid sequence: CASSYRDNSPLHF.

This chain connects TRBV29-1 to TRBJ1-1, with 8 bases that match TRBD1. Germline loops: CDR1 SQVTM, CDR2 ANQGSEA. The length of the CDR3 is 15 residues. Unmatched junction bases numbered 9, after V lost 0 bases and J lost 6 bases. CDR3 sequence: CSVEDLGRGRAEAFF. CDR3 bases: TGCAGCGTTGAAGATCTGGGCAGGGGGCGGGCTGAAGCTTTCTTT.

The chain uses TRBV30 and TRBJ2-2; no clear D gene. Deletions cut 1 base from V and 1 base from J, with 4 bases between. Germline CDR1 and CDR2: GTSNPN and SVGIG (reference sequence). The CDR3 sequence is 13 residues long. This CDR3 is CAWSEQNTGELFF. Here the CDR3 DNA reads TGTGCCTGGAGTGAACAGAACACCGGGGAGCTGTTTTTT.

This chain uses TRBV18 with TRBJ1-2; 10 bases agree with TRBD1. The germline gives CDR1 KGHSH, CDR2 LQKENI. CDR3 length: 15 residues. Germline trimming cut 0 bases from V and 6 bases from J; bases unmatched to any gene: 4. CDR3 DNA: TGTGCCAGCTCACCACCTGGGACAGGGGAAAATGGCTACACCTTC. Residues: CASSPPGTGENGYTF. Full variable domain (rest looked up from reference TRBV18 and TRBJ1-2): NAGVMQNPRHLVRRRGQEARLRCSPMKGHSHVYWYRQLPEEGLKFMVYLQKENIIDESGMPKERFSAEFPKEGPSILRIQQVVRGDSAAYFCASSPPGTGENGYTFGSGTRLTVV.

The chain uses TRBV9 and TRBJ2-1, with TRBD2 identical over 7 bases. The V and J ends lost 1 base and 4 bases, in that order; junction bases with no gene match: 5. CDR1 is SGDLS, CDR2 YYNGEE, per germline. The CDR3 consists of 15 residues. In DNA form, the CDR3 reads TGTGCCAGCAGCGTACTGGGGCGGGGGTACAATGAGCAGTTCTTC. Translating gives CASSVLGRGYNEQFF.

J is TRBJ2-7 and V is TRBV27; D unclear. Germline V gene lookup returns CDR1 MNHEY and CDR2 SMNVEV (reference sequence). This CDR3 has 13 amino acids. The V end was cut by 4 bases, the J end by 4 bases, with 11 bases between. CDR3 nucleotides: TGTGCCAGCAGTTCGGTTGTGTTGTACGAGCAGTACTTC. It codes for CASSSVVLYEQYF.

The gene calls are TRBV19 and TRBJ1-2; no clear D gene. Trimming pared 9 bases from V and 4 bases from J, leaving 18 bases between. This CDR3 has 14 residues. Germline values: CDR1 LNHDA, CDR2 SQIVND (reference sequence). The CDR3 nucleotides read TGTGCCAGGCGTGAAGGAGCCGGTGGCTATGGCTACACCTTC. Translated: CARREGAGGYGYTF. The variable domain in full, completed from reference TRBV19 and TRBJ1-2, reads DGGITQSPKYLFRKEGQNVTLSCEQNLNHDAMYWYRQDPGQGLRLIYYSQIVNDFQKGDIAEGYSVSREKKESFPLTVTSAQKNPTAFYLCARREGAGGYGYTFGSGTRLTVV.

V is TRBV5-1 and J is TRBJ2-4, with 10 bases identical to TRBD1. V dropped 0 bases and J dropped 15; count of bases not matched to a gene: 9. CDR1 and CDR2 from the germline V gene are SGHRS and YFSETQ. The CDR3 sequence is 14 residues long. In DNA, the CDR3 is TGCGCCAGCAGCTTGGGACAGGGGGCCGTCCGTAGGTACTTC. Amino acid sequence: CASSLGQGAVRRYF. Together with reference TRBV5-1 and TRBJ2-4, the CDR3 gives the full variable domain: KAGVTQTPRYLIKTRGQQVTLSCSPISGHRSVSWYQQTPGQGLQFLFEYFSETQRNKGNFPGRFSGRQFSNSRSEMNVSTLELGDSALYLCASSLGQGAVRRYFGAGTRLSVL.

The rearrangement joins TRBV9 to TRBJ1-1, with 7 positions matching TRBD1. Germline V CDR1 and CDR2: SGDLS, YYNGEE. The CDR3 is 16 amino acids. Losses at the gene ends were 0 bases for V and 5 bases for J; bases not matched to a gene: 10. CDR3 in amino acids: CASSVGQGVTRTEAFF. CDR3 bases: TGTGCCAGCAGCGTAGGGCAGGGGGTAACGAGGACTGAAGCTTTCTTT. Full variable domain (outside the CDR3, taken from reference TRBV9 and TRBJ1-1): DSGVTQTPKHLITATGQRVTLRCSPRSGDLSVYWYQQSLDQGLQFLIQYYNGEERAKGNILERFSAQQFPDLHSELNLSSLELGDSALYFCASSVGQGVTRTEAFFGQGTRLTVV.

This chain joins TRBV3-1 (or the pseudogene TRBV3-2) and TRBJ2-5; TRBD1 aligns across 10 bases. Germline assignment: CDR1 LGHDT and CDR2 YNNKEL (reference sequence). This CDR3 is built from 17 residues. V gave up 4 bases and J gave up 5 bases; unmatched junction bases: 13. CDR3 in DNA: TGTGCCAGCAGCCCCCGCCCACCCGGGACAGGGGACGAGACCCAGTACTTC. As protein: CASSPRPPGTGDETQYF.

V and J are TRBV3-1 (or the pseudogene TRBV3-2) and TRBJ2-7; possibly TRBD1 for D (6 bases). This CDR3 region has 13 residues. CDR1 LGHDT and CDR2 YNNKEL come from the germline V gene (reference sequence). V was pared by 3 bases and J by 5 bases, with 11 bases between. CDR3 in amino acids: CASSQVRGHEQYF. Written as DNA, the CDR3 is TGTGCCAGCAGCCAGGTCAGGGGCCACGAGCAGTACTTC.

This clone was counted a single time. The rearrangement joins TRBV7-9 to TRBJ1-3; TRBD1 matches 8 bases. CDR3 length equals 16 residues. Germline CDR1 is SEHNR and CDR2 is FQNEAQ (reference sequence). The ends lost 7 bases at V and 1 base at J; junction bases unmatched: 9. CDR3 DNA: TGTGCCAGCACCCGGCAGGGGGCCCTATCTGGAAACACCATATATTTT. This gives the protein CASTRQGALSGNTIYF.

The chain recombines TRBV9 with TRBJ1-1, with D hard to call. CDR1 is SGDLS, CDR2 YYNGEE, per germline. The CDR3 length is 14 residues. V was clipped by 0 bases and J by 1 base, with 7 bases between them. The DNA for the CDR3 is TGTGCCAGCAGCGTAGGTCGGCAGAACACTGAAGCTTTCTTT. Translation gives CASSVGRQNTEAFF.

The CDR3 bases are TGTGCCAGCAGCCTACAATCGGGGTGGTCTTACGAGCAGTACTTC. It specifies CASSLQSGWSYEQYF. This chain joins TRBV11-2 and TRBJ2-7; possibly TRBD2 for D (5 bases). The germline V and J ends were trimmed by 5 bases and 4 bases, with 18 bases remaining between them. The germline CDR1 and CDR2 sequences are SGHAT and FQNNGV. This CDR3 spans 15 amino acids.

The chain has TRBV5-1 and TRBJ1-1; D not resolved. CDR1 is SGHRS, CDR2 YFSETQ, per germline. V lost 0 bases and J lost 5, with 8 bases in between. CDR3 size: 13 residues. The CDR3 loop is CASSLVSDTEAFF. The CDR3 DNA sequence: TGCGCCAGCAGCTTGGTTTCGGATACTGAAGCTTTCTTT.

V gene TRBV4-1 combines with J gene TRBJ1-4, with D hard to call. CDR1 MGHRA and CDR2 YSYEKL come from the germline V gene. V was trimmed by 6 bases and J by 5 bases, leaving 13 bases between them. The CDR3 runs 14 residues. In nucleotides, the CDR3 is TGCGCCAGCAGTACGCAGGTTCGGAATGAAAAACTGTTTTTT. Amino acid sequence: CASSTQVRNEKLFF.

V gene TRBV29-1 combines with J gene TRBJ1-4; 9 bases agree with TRBD1. CDR1 and CDR2 (germline): SQVTM, ANQGSEA. CDR3 length: 14 amino acids. The CDR3 DNA reads TGCAGTCCGGGACAGGGTAGGGGAAATGAAAAACTGTTTTTT. It encodes CSPGQGRGNEKLFF. The variable domain in full, with the rest retrieved from reference TRBV29-1 and TRBJ1-4, is SAVISQKPSRDICQRGTSLTIQCQVDSQVTMMFWYRQQPGQSLTLIATANQGSEATYESGFVIDKFPISRPNLTFSTLTVSNMSPEDSSIYLCSPGQGRGNEKLFFGSGTQLSVL.

This sequence joins TRBV2 and TRBJ1-5, with D possibly matching TRBD1 (5 bases). Germline V lookup: CDR1 SNHLY, CDR2 FYNNEI. There are 15 residues in the CDR3. V was cut by 0 bases and J by 7 bases, with 13 bases left in between. CDR3 DNA: TGTGCCAGCAGTGAAGCGCTTCGGGGGTCCCAGCCCCAGCATTTT. This sequence encodes CASSEALRGSQPQHF.

This clone has just a few counts. The J gene is TRBJ1-4, the V gene TRBV9, with D perhaps matching TRBD1 (5 bases). This CDR3 is 15 amino acids long. Trimming took 4 bases from V and 5 from J, leaving 15 bases between them. The germline CDR1 and CDR2 sequences are SGDLS and YYNGEE. CDR3 region: CASSPWGGNNEKLFF. Here the CDR3 DNA reads TGTGCCAGCAGCCCCTGGGGGGGGAACAATGAAAAACTGTTTTTT.

V and J are TRBV11-3 and TRBJ2-5; 8 positions agree with TRBD2. The CDR3 is 16 amino acids. V lost 1 base, J lost 5 bases, and 9 bases stayed unmatched. Germline values: CDR1 SGHNT, CDR2 YENEEA. The CDR3 DNA is TGTGCCAGCAGCTTAGCAGGGACTAGACGGGGTGAGACCCAGTACTTC. This sequence encodes CASSLAGTRRGETQYF.